This record concerns one T cell receptor (beta chain) sequence. The target antigen is unknown. TCRdb's copy holds only in-frame clones and misses some; the assay was immunoSEQ multiplex PCR. The data contain 120,000 or so clones, over 75% of them singletons. This sample is drawn from a study of T cell responses to AZD1222 COVID-19 vaccine. Study context: Second doses that came at about 4 or about 12 weeks were put together. General study findings and limits: The donors showed a predominance of white British ancestry and of females, with possible underestimation of clonal diversity.

CDR1 SGHRS and CDR2 YFSETQ come from the germline V gene. J was trimmed by 6 bases and V by 4 bases; bases with no gene match: 5. There are 13 residues in the CDR3. The chain carries TRBV5-1 and TRBJ1-2; TRBD1 matches 8 bases. This TCR came from an adult in good health. Here the sequenced sample was peripheral blood, taken on day 0 of AZD1222 vaccination. CDR3: CASSAGQGNGYTF. In DNA form, the CDR3 reads TGCGCCAGCAGCGCAGGACAGGGCAATGGCTACACCTTC.